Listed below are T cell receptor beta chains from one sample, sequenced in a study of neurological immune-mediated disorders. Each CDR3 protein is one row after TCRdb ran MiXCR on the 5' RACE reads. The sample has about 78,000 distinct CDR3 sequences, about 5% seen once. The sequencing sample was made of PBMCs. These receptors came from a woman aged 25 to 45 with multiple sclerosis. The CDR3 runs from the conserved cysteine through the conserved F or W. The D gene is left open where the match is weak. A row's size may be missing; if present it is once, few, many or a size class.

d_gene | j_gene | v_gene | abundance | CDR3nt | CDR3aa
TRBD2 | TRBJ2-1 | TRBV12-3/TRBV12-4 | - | TGTGCCAGCAGTGTCATTGGCGGGAGGGGGAATGAGCAGTTCTTC | CASSVIGGRGNEQFF
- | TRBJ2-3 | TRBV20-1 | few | TGCAGTGCTAACCAACGGACCCCGAGCACAGATACGCAGTATTTT | CSANQRTPSTDTQYF
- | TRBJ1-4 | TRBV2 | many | TGTGCCAGCAGTGGGCTAGCTAATGAAAAACTGTTTTTT | CASSGLANEKLFF
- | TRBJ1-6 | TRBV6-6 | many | TGTGCCAGCAGTGACACCCGGGATTCACCCCTCCACTTT | CASSDTRDSPLHF
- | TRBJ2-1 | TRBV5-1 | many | TGCGCCAGCAGCTTGGGGGGGACGGAATACAATGAGCAGTTCTTC | CASSLGGTEYNEQFF
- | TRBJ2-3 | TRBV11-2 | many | TGTGCCAGCAGCGGTAATCCCAGCACTCGCAATCATAACTCAGATACGCAGTATTTT | CASSGNPSTRNHNSDTQYF
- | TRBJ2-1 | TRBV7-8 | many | TGTGCCAGCAGCTGGGATTGGAAAGGGGGGCAGTTCTTC | CASSWDWKGGQFF
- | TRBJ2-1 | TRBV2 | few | TGTGCCAGCAAACCTAACAGCCCCTACAATGAGCAGTTCTTC | CASKPNSPYNEQFF
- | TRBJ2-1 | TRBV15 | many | TGTGCCACCAGCAAGGGTGAGCAGTTCTTC | CATSKGEQFF
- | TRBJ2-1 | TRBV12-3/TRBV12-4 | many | TGTGCCAGCAGTTTAAGAGCGGGTAAGGGCAATGAGCAGTTCTTC | CASSLRAGKGNEQFF
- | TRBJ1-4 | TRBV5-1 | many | TGCGCCAGCAGCTCGGACATTAGGGAAAAACTGTTTTTT | CASSSDIREKLFF
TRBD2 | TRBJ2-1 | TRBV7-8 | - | TGTGCCAGCAGCCTTAGCGGGATCCTCTCCTACAATGAGCAGTTCTTC | CASSLSGILSYNEQFF
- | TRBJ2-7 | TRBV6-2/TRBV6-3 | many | TGTGCCAGCGTCCCCAGTCACCACCGGCCCCCCTACGAGCAGTACTTC | CASVPSHHRPPYEQYF
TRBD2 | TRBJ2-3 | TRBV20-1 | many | TGCAGCGCCACAGCTCCGGGACTAGCGGCTCGCACAGATACGCAGTATTTT | CSATAPGLAARTDTQYF
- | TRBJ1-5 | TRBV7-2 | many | TGTGCCAGCAGCTCCCGGAGAGGGGATCAGCCCCAGCATTTT | CASSSRRGDQPQHF
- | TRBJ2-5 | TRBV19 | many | TGTGCCAGTAGTGAGACCGGAGAGACCCAGTACTTC | CASSETGETQYF
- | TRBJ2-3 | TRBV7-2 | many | TGTGCCAGCAGCTTAGCGCTGGCGGGACTCACAGATACGCAGTATTTT | CASSLALAGLTDTQYF
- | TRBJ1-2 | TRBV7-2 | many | TGTGCCAGCAGCTTCGACGGCAGGGTTAGTGGCTACACCTTC | CASSFDGRVSGYTF